This is a list of T cell receptor beta chains from one sample in a study of control samples from healthy donors and cancer patients. TCRdb keeps only in-frame clones here, not all; method: immunoSEQ multiplex PCR. The repertoire holds more than 150,000 clones, over 85% seen once, with roughly 2.3% in the top ten. The sample comprised blood. The origin of the receptors is a man aged 50-60 years in good health. Both conserved end residues are part of each CDR3.

v_call,cdr3_aa
TRBV6-2/TRBV6-3,CASSYATGNSNQPQHF
TRBV29-1,CSVRGLATNEKLFF
TRBV27,CASSFRGTNTEAFF
TRBV6-5,CASSRVEEKLFF
TRBV5-4,CASSFTVARQETQYF
TRBV12-2,CASRVGAYRGYNEQFF
TRBV6-5,CASSYGGSTTYEQYF
TRBV9,CASSVAPRSETQYF
TRBV19,CASTQGDTQYF
TRBV28,CASSWRRVSGNTIYF
TRBV7-2,CASSATGTGGGYGYTF
TRBV28,CASSQIFQPQHF
TRBV2,CASGGLAKNIQYF
TRBV27,CASSEQGRELFF
TRBV4-1,CASSRDNSNTEAFF
TRBV14,CASSLTGNQPQHF
TRBV11-2,CASSAGTTNYEQYF
TRBV2,CASREGQGLGTQYF
TRBV5-6,CASSPNGAGNQPQHF
TRBV19,CASSGGSGNANTDTQYF
TRBV5-1,CASSLSGTDHNEQFF
TRBV23-1,CASSQSGGRISGNTIYF
TRBV5-1,CASMTSGSTDTQYF
TRBV28,CASSVGLTTGELFF
TRBV7-9,CASSLRGTGVGETQYF
TRBV2,CASLIWGETQYF
TRBV5-6,CASSWGTSGEQYF
TRBV6-4,CASSDSRQTNTGELFF
TRBV18,CASSPTPLEETQYF
TRBV6-5,CASSRGTGVNTEAFF
TRBV28,CASSWGGRATDTQYF
TRBV28,CASSLLGGQLYEQYF
TRBV20-1,CSALWGNGYTF
TRBV11-2,CASSPGQEYTDTQYF
TRBV27,CASSPPSNSPLHF
TRBV10-1,CASSGADEQFF
TRBV19,CASSPDRTGMNTEAFF
TRBV4-1,CASSPEPGTYEQYF
TRBV2,CASRGSDYSNQPQHF
TRBV9,CASSVTDSSYNSPLHF
TRBV27,CASSLGQGFVSPLHF
TRBV27,CASSLHREAEAFF
TRBV27,CASTSGLANTEAFF
TRBV5-4,CASSPQVLDHNEQFF
TRBV2,CASRGQVLNTEAFF
TRBV28,CASSRGQMNTGELFF
TRBV29-1,CSVAKGANYGYTF
TRBV6-5,CASLQVTNTEAFF
TRBV5-1,CASSEDYYEQYF
TRBV6-1,CASSVHASGSLGEQFF
TRBV5-8,CASSFSLTSGVTDTQYF
TRBV2,CASSDGGLNTEAFF
TRBV9,CASSASLQGASETQYF
TRBV7-9,CASSGELFF
TRBV6-1,CASSEFFRDRGFNDYGYTF
TRBV19,CASSPDRDPYTIYF
TRBV28,CASSPPGRANYGYTF
TRBV29-1,CSVDGTGSHEQYF
TRBV9,CASSSGTAVYNEQFF